The 30 T cell receptor beta chains in this list originate from one sample, sequenced in a study of cytomegalovirus exposure and HLA in healthy donors. The primer mix had 60 Vbeta and 13 Jbeta primers. Method: immunoSEQ multiplex PCR; TCRdb's copy keeps in-frame clones and lacks some. The sample table includes some 41,000 clones. The sequencing sample was made of PBMCs. Every receptor here comes from a man between 25 and 39 years old in good health and CMV-seronegative.

The J gene is TRBJ1-2, the V gene TRBV5-1, with TRBD1 identical over 12 bases. The J segment lost 4 bases and the V segment lost 4 bases, leaving 5 bases of the junction unmatched. The CDR3 covers 15 residues. Germline V gene data show CDR1 as SGHRS and CDR2 as YFSETQ. The CDR3 bases are TGCGCCAGCAGCCCGGGACAGGGGGCGACCTATGGCTACACCTTC. As protein: CASSPGQGATYGYTF.

This rearrangement joins TRBV18 to TRBJ2-5; 8 bases map to TRBD1. The length of the CDR3 is 16 residues. J lost 1 base, V lost 2 bases, and 6 bases had no gene match. Germline loops: CDR1 KGHSH, CDR2 LQKENI. CDR3 in DNA: TGTGCCAGCTCACCAGTGGGACAGGACCTCCAAGAGACCCAGTACTTC. This translates into CASSPVGQDLQETQYF. The variable domain in full, completed from reference TRBV18 and TRBJ2-5, reads NAGVMQNPRHLVRRRGQEARLRCSPMKGHSHVYWYRQLPEEGLKFMVYLQKENIIDESGMPKERFSAEFPKEGPSILRIQQVVRGDSAAYFCASSPVGQDLQETQYFGPGTRLLVL.

This chain links TRBV30 with TRBJ2-2, with TRBD1 identical over 9 bases. Trimming at V came to 4 bases and at J to 6 bases, leaving 6 bases not matched to a gene. Germline CDR1 GTSNPN, CDR2 SVGIG (reference sequence). This CDR3 has 14 amino acids. As DNA, the CDR3 is TGTGCCTGGATTACAGGGGGCTACGCCGGGGAGCTGTTTTTT. Translated: CAWITGGYAGELFF.

The chain carries TRBV19 and TRBJ1-5; D gene ambiguous. The CDR3 totals 13 residues. Trimming shortened V by 6 bases and J by 11 bases, and 17 bases separated the two germline ends. From germline, CDR1 is LNHDA and CDR2 SQIVND (reference sequence). This CDR3 is CASSQTRVEAQHF. The CDR3 DNA reads TGTGCCAGTAGCCAAACTAGGGTCGAGGCCCAGCATTTT.

As concerns this clone: The junction does not match germline at one end; this may be a read error. This chain joins TRBV25-1 and TRBJ2-3; TRBD1 is a possible D gene (5 bases). The CDR3 consists of 14 residues. CDR1 and CDR2 (germline): MGHDK, SYGVNS. Here the CDR3 reads CASSEIGMTATQYF. The CDR3 DNA reads as TGTGCCAGCAGTGAAATAGGAATGACAGCTACGCAGTATTTT. The full variable domain, in which reference TRBV25-1 and TRBJ2-3 provide the parts outside the CDR3, is EADIYQTPRYLVIGTGKKITLECSQTMGHDKMYWYQQDPGMELHLIHYSYGVNSTEKGDLSSESTVSRIRTEHFPLTLESARPSHTSQYLCASSEIGMTATQYFGPGTRLTVL.

The chain employs TRBV6-5 and TRBJ1-1; perhaps TRBD1 as D (6 bases). Germline assignment: CDR1 MNHEY and CDR2 SVGAGI. CDR3 size: 15 residues. V lost 6 bases and J lost 0, with 14 bases in between. The CDR3 is CASSLWGQVNTEAFF. CDR3 DNA sequence: TGTGCCAGCAGCCTATGGGGGCAGGTGAACACTGAAGCTTTCTTT.

The chain employs TRBV19 and TRBJ1-3; D is undetermined. Looked up from germline, CDR1 is LNHDA and CDR2 is SQIVND (reference sequence). The CDR3 sequence is 14 residues long. The V gene lost 3 bases and the J gene lost 4 bases, with 10 bases spanning the gap. CDR3 bases: TGTGCCAGTAGTATTGTGGGCTTGGGAAACACCATATATTTT. Protein: CASSIVGLGNTIYF.

This chain joins TRBV7-2 and TRBJ1-6; D not certain. Trimming left V 5 bases short and J 6 bases short, with 11 bases between. Germline CDR1 reads SGHTA; CDR2 reads FQGNSA. The CDR3 is 14 amino acids. CDR3 bases: TGTGCCAGCAGCACCAGATTTATTAATTCACCCCTCCACTTT. It specifies CASSTRFINSPLHF. The whole variable domain, filled in from reference TRBV7-2 and TRBJ1-6, reads GAGVSQSPSNKVTEKGKDVELRCDPISGHTALYWYRQSLGQGLEFLIYFQGNSAPDKSGLPSDRFSAERTGGSVSTLTIQRTQQEDSAVYLCASSTRFINSPLHFGNGTRLTVT.

CDR3 nucleotides: TGTGCCAGCAAACCGGGACAGGGGGCCCACGAGCAGTACTTC. It codes for CASKPGQGAHEQYF. The chain recombines TRBV6-1 with TRBJ2-7; 12 nucleotides match TRBD1. The ends lost 7 bases at V and 5 bases at J; junction bases unmatched: 6. Germline V lookup: CDR1 MNHNS, CDR2 SASEGT. There are 14 residues in the CDR3.

The CDR3 bases are TGTGCCAGCAGCGTGACAGGGTATACTGAAGCTTTCTTT. Its translation: CASSVTGYTEAFF. V usage is TRBV13 and J usage is TRBJ1-1, with 7 positions matching TRBD1. The junction had 5 bases not matched to a gene; V was cut back by 5 bases and J by 5 bases. This CDR3 contains 13 residues. Germline V lookup: CDR1 PRHDT, CDR2 FYEKMQ (reference sequence).

CDR3: CASSLSTGTTGYTF. CDR3 nucleotide sequence: TGTGCCAGCAGTTTATCGACGGGGACTACAGGCTACACCTTC. The chain combines TRBV27 with TRBJ1-2, with a possible D match to TRBD1 (5 bases). The germline gives CDR1 MNHEY, CDR2 SMNVEV (reference sequence). The V gene lost 0 bases and the J gene lost 8 bases, with 13 bases spanning the gap. This CDR3 has 14 amino acids.

The chain couples TRBV4-3 to TRBJ1-2; D unresolved. V lost 0 bases, J lost 0 bases, and 8 bases lay in between. Germline V gene sequence: CDR1 LGHNA, CDR2 YSLEER. This CDR3 is built from 15 residues. For the CDR3, the DNA is TGCGCCAGCAGCCAAGATCTTCCAGCTAACTATGGCTACACCTTC. Its protein is CASSQDLPANYGYTF.

The genes are TRBV19 and TRBJ1-5; TRBD1 agrees at 7 bases. Looked up from germline, CDR1 is LNHDA and CDR2 is SQIVND (reference sequence). After removal of 5 bases from V and 4 bases from J, the junction contained 5 bases not matched to a gene. This CDR3 has 14 amino acids. CDR3 in DNA: TGTGCCAGTAGTCTCCCGGACAGGAATCAGCCCCAGCATTTT. This gives the protein CASSLPDRNQPQHF.

The CDR3 region is CASNDRSTGETQYF. CDR3 DNA: TGCGCCAGCAACGACAGATCCACCGGAGAGACCCAGTACTTC. The chain joins TRBV5-1 to TRBJ2-5; D perhaps matches TRBD1 (5 bases). V was pared by 6 bases and J by 4 bases, with 16 bases between. CDR1 and CDR2 from the germline V gene are SGHRS and YFSETQ. CDR3 length: 14 amino acids.

The gene calls are TRBV25-1 and TRBJ1-2; TRBD1 agrees at 9 bases. Unmatched junction bases numbered 7, after V lost 3 bases and J lost 8 bases. CDR1 and CDR2 from the germline V gene are MGHDK and SYGVNS. The CDR3 is 14 amino acids. CDR3 bases: TGTGCCAGCAGTGAGCCGGACAGGGGACGAGGCTACACCTTC. It translates to CASSEPDRGRGYTF.

The CDR3: CASRRLAGENGELFF. CDR3 DNA: TGTGCCAGCAGGAGACTAGCGGGGGAGAACGGGGAGCTGTTTTTT. V gene TRBV6-5 combines with J gene TRBJ2-2; 12 nucleotides agree with TRBD2. With V trimmed by 6 bases and J by 7 bases, 6 bases remained unmatched. The CDR3 consists of 15 residues. Germline lookup yields CDR1 MNHEY and CDR2 SVGAGI.

The V and J genes are TRBV15 and TRBJ1-3; 12 nucleotides align to TRBD1. J lost 4 bases, V lost 0 bases, and 4 bases had no gene match. Germline V CDR1 and CDR2: LNHNV, YYDKDF (reference sequence). This CDR3 has 17 residues. The CDR3 DNA is TGTGCCACCAGCAGAGATCAGGGACAGGGGGCAGGAAACACCATATATTTT. Its translation is CATSRDQGQGAGNTIYF.

The gene calls are TRBV5-8 and TRBJ2-5; 7 bases agree with TRBD1. The CDR3 consists of 15 residues. Germline trimming cut 2 bases from V and 4 bases from J; bases unmatched to any gene: 8. From germline, CDR1 is SGHTS and CDR2 YDEGEE. This chain's CDR3 is CASSLRQGTGETQYF. In nucleotides, the CDR3 is TGTGCCAGCAGCTTAAGACAGGGTACAGGAGAGACCCAGTACTTC. Variable domain in full (rest from reference TRBV5-8 and TRBJ2-5): EAGVTQSPTHLIKTRGQQATLRCSPISGHTSVYWYQQALGLGLQFLLWYDEGEERNRGNFPPRFSGRQFPNYSSELNVNALELEDSALYLCASSLRQGTGETQYFGPGTRLLVL.

This chain joins TRBV4-1 and TRBJ2-1, with D possibly TRBD1 on 5 matching bases. CDR3 length: 17 residues. CDR1 and CDR2 from the germline V gene are MGHRA and YSYEKL. V was pared by 0 bases and J by 5 bases, with 17 bases between. This CDR3 is CASSQDSTGAVDNEQFF. As DNA, the CDR3 is TGCGCCAGCAGCCAAGATTCGACTGGGGCGGTGGACAATGAGCAGTTCTTC.

The chain uses TRBV30 and TRBJ1-5, with unresolved D. Germline loops: CDR1 GTSNPN, CDR2 SVGIG (reference sequence). This CDR3 is 13 amino acids long. Trimming took 5 bases from V and 2 from J, leaving 10 bases between them. CDR3 nucleotides: TGTGCCTGGGCCGACGGGGGCAATCAGCCCCAGCATTTT. Translated, it gives CAWADGGNQPQHF.

The chain recombines TRBV4-3 with TRBJ2-5; D is undetermined. The CDR3 covers 14 residues. CDR1 is LGHNA and CDR2 is YSLEER in the germline V gene. V shed 0 bases and J shed 5 bases, with 10 bases lying between them. CDR3 region: CASSQEIARETQYF. Here the CDR3 DNA reads TGCGCCAGCAGCCAAGAGATAGCACGGGAGACCCAGTACTTC.

The gene calls are TRBV5-1 and TRBJ1-1; D gene ambiguous. The CDR3 is made up of 12 amino acids. V lost 0 bases and J 6 bases, leaving 6 bases between the germline ends. The germline V gene encodes CDR1 SGHRS and CDR2 YFSETQ. DNA of the CDR3: TGCGCCAGCAGCTTGGCACATGCTGAAGCTTTCTTT. Amino acids: CASSLAHAEAFF.

The chain combines TRBV30 with TRBJ1-1, with TRBD1 matching over 7 bases. This CDR3 is 16 amino acids long. Germline values: CDR1 GTSNPN, CDR2 SVGIG (reference sequence). V gave up 2 bases and J gave up 1 base; unmatched junction bases: 10. CDR3 sequence (DNA): TGTGCCTGGAGTCCCACCGCGACAGGGAAGAACACTGAAGCTTTCTTT. Amino acid sequence: CAWSPTATGKNTEAFF.

The V call is TRBV6-6, the J call TRBJ1-1; TRBD1 agrees at 7 bases. The length of the CDR3 is 16 residues. Losses at the gene ends were 2 bases for V and 0 bases for J; bases not matched to a gene: 6. The germline V gene encodes CDR1 MNHNY and CDR2 SVGAGI (reference sequence). Written as DNA, the CDR3 is TGTGCCAGCAGTTACGGTTTTGGGACAGTGAACACTGAAGCTTTCTTT. Translated: CASSYGFGTVNTEAFF.

The rearrangement uses TRBV7-6 and TRBJ2-7; D might be TRBD1 (5 bases). Germline V gene sequence: CDR1 SGHVS, CDR2 FNYEAQ. V was trimmed by 3 bases and J by 5 bases, leaving 23 bases between them. CDR3 length: 17 residues. CDR3 protein: CASSLQRQIRGLNEQYF. CDR3 in DNA: TGTGCCAGCAGCTTGCAAAGACAAATAAGGGGTCTGAACGAGCAGTACTTC. Full variable domain (outside the CDR3, taken from reference TRBV7-6 and TRBJ2-7): GAGVSQSPRYKVTKRGQDVALRCDPISGHVSLYWYRQALGQGPEFLTYFNYEAQQDKSGLPNDRFSAERPEGSISTLTIQRTEQRDSAMYRCASSLQRQIRGLNEQYFGPGTRLTVT.

V is TRBV29-1 and J is TRBJ1-2; D uncertain. Trimming pared 3 bases from V and 7 bases from J, leaving 6 bases between. The CDR3 totals 10 residues. Germline V gene sequence: CDR1 SQVTM, CDR2 ANQGSEA. CDR3 residues: CSVDRGGYTF. The DNA of the CDR3 is TGCAGCGTTGATCGGGGTGGCTACACCTTC.

This sequence joins TRBV18 and TRBJ1-5, with TRBD1 matching over 10 bases. Trimming removed 3 bases from V and 5 bases from J; junction bases left unmatched: 1. CDR3 size: 14 residues. In germline, CDR1 is KGHSH, CDR2 LQKENI. The CDR3 region is CASSPGQGYQPQHF. The CDR3 bases are TGTGCCAGCTCACCGGGACAGGGGTATCAGCCCCAGCATTTT.

The chain carries TRBV7-3 and TRBJ2-3, with 13 bases that match TRBD2. This CDR3 has 16 amino acids. V lost 4 bases and J lost 1; bases outside the gene matches: 2. CDR1 and CDR2 from the germline V gene are SGHTA and FQGTGA. The CDR3 region is CASSSGLAGGTDTQYF. DNA for the CDR3: TGTGCCAGCAGCTCCGGACTAGCGGGGGGCACAGATACGCAGTATTTT.

The rearrangement joins TRBV14 to TRBJ2-5; 8 nucleotides line up with TRBD2. CDR1 and CDR2 (germline): SGHDN, FVKESK. Trimming took 4 bases from V and 5 from J; bases not matched to a gene: 6. The CDR3 is 14 residues long. The CDR3 is CASSRIAGRETQYF. In nucleotides, the CDR3 is TGTGCCAGCAGCCGAATAGCGGGAAGGGAGACCCAGTACTTC.

The chain combines TRBV7-3 with TRBJ2-3; 7 nucleotides align to TRBD1. After removal of 5 bases from V and 2 bases from J, the junction contained 7 bases not matched to a gene. The germline CDR1 and CDR2 sequences are SGHTA and FQGTGA. This CDR3 contains 15 residues. CDR3 bases: TGTGCCAGCAGCCGACGAGGGACAGACACAGATACGCAGTATTTT. This gives the protein CASSRRGTDTDTQYF.